These T cell receptor beta chains were read from a single sample in a study of CD4+ T cells in melanoma. Using immunoSEQ multiplex PCR, the repertoire was profiled, and TCRdb retains in-frame clones only, with some absent. Of some 16,000 clones in the sample, more than 70% were seen once. Material: cells from a culture (not recorded whether cultured in vitro). Receptor source: a human donor with melanoma. The CDR3 runs from the conserved cysteine through the conserved F or W. The order of the fields is CDR3 protein, CDR3 DNA, D gene, clone size, J gene, V gene. The D gene is left open where the match is weak. Expanded clones are given a class, and other clones once, few, many or no size at all.

CDR3aa: CASSDPGREDGYTF
CDR3nt: TGCGCCAGCAGCGACCCAGGGAGGGAGGATGGCTACACCTTC
d_gene: -
abundance: -
j_gene: TRBJ1-2
v_gene: TRBV5-1

CDR3aa: CASSPVMSDTGELFF
CDR3nt: TGTGCCAGCAGCCCCGTGATGAGCGACACCGGGGAGCTGTTTTTT
d_gene: -
abundance: medium-sized
j_gene: TRBJ2-2
v_gene: TRBV5-4

CDR3aa: CASSLLVGPFSPLHF
CDR3nt: TGTGCCAGCAGCCTCCTGGTAGGGCCATTTTCACCCCTCCACTTT
d_gene: -
abundance: -
j_gene: TRBJ1-6
v_gene: TRBV6-5

CDR3aa: CASSSGRGYSYEQYF
CDR3nt: TGCGCCAGCAGCTCGGGCAGGGGCTACTCCTACGAGCAGTACTTC
d_gene: -
abundance: -
j_gene: TRBJ2-7
v_gene: TRBV5-1

CDR3aa: CASSSREQGSGNTIYF
CDR3nt: TGCGCCAGCAGCTCGAGGGAACAGGGGTCCGGAAACACCATATATTTT
d_gene: TRBD1
abundance: -
j_gene: TRBJ1-3
v_gene: TRBV5-1

CDR3aa: CASSLVRLAGGRHEQFF
CDR3nt: TGTGCCAGCAGCTTGGTCAGACTAGCGGGGGGGCGGCATGAGCAGTTCTTC
d_gene: TRBD2
abundance: -
j_gene: TRBJ2-1
v_gene: TRBV5-6

CDR3aa: CASRGQGANTGELFF
CDR3nt: TGTGCCAGTAGGGGACAGGGAGCCAACACCGGGGAGCTGTTTTTT
d_gene: TRBD1
abundance: few
j_gene: TRBJ2-2
v_gene: TRBV19

CDR3aa: CASSFSGGTGELFF
CDR3nt: TGTGCCAGCAGCTTTAGCGGGGGCACCGGGGAGCTGTTTTTT
d_gene: TRBD2
abundance: -
j_gene: TRBJ2-2
v_gene: TRBV7-3

CDR3aa: CASSLGLSNTIYF
CDR3nt: TGTGCCAGCAGCTTGGGCTTATCAAACACCATATATTTT
d_gene: -
abundance: -
j_gene: TRBJ1-3
v_gene: TRBV28

CDR3aa: CAWEGDRYGYTF
CDR3nt: TGTGCCTGGGAAGGGGATCGGTATGGCTACACCTTC
d_gene: -
abundance: -
j_gene: TRBJ1-2
v_gene: TRBV30

CDR3aa: CASGQEQFF
CDR3nt: TGCGCCAGCGGGCAGGAGCAGTTCTTC
d_gene: -
abundance: few
j_gene: TRBJ2-1
v_gene: TRBV10-1

CDR3aa: CASSSSGRRDAGELFF
CDR3nt: TGTGCCAGCAGCTCCTCGGGGCGCCGGGACGCCGGGGAGCTGTTTTTT
d_gene: -
abundance: -
j_gene: TRBJ2-2
v_gene: TRBV5-4

CDR3aa: CASSTGQVYNSPLHF
CDR3nt: TGTGCCAGTAGTACGGGACAGGTATATAATTCACCCCTCCACTTT
d_gene: TRBD1
abundance: -
j_gene: TRBJ1-6
v_gene: TRBV19

CDR3aa: CASSLNPGGNTEAFF
CDR3nt: TGTGCCAGCAGCTTGAACCCAGGGGGGAACACTGAAGCTTTCTTT
d_gene: TRBD1
abundance: -
j_gene: TRBJ1-1
v_gene: TRBV5-4

CDR3aa: CASSLLAGELFF
CDR3nt: TGTGCCAGCAGCTTATTAGCCGGGGAGCTGTTTTTT
d_gene: -
abundance: -
j_gene: TRBJ2-2
v_gene: TRBV7-6